The clone carrying this T cell receptor beta chain was recorded a few times. This sample is drawn from a study of T-cell reconstitution after alpha-beta-depleted transplantation in children. Preparation of the TCRbeta library was carried out with unique molecular identifiers. TCRdb recomputed calls from the PCR reads with MiXCR, one row per CDR3 protein. This repertoire shows around 400,000 distinct CDR3 sequences, roughly 22% found once; its top ten account for 3.8%. Trimming stripped 7 bases from V and 1 base from J, with 20 bases between. Germline values: CDR1 DFQATT, CDR2 SNEGSKA (reference sequence). This CDR3 has 16 amino acids.

V and J are TRBV20-1 and TRBJ1-5, with D unresolved. Source: PBMCs from the stem cell graft donor, taken from the stem cell graft. This clonotype originated in a human donor who donated a stem cell graft to a child with acute myeloid leukemia. In nucleotides, the CDR3 is TGCAGTGTCTCTCCCAACCATTACCAGAGCAATCAGCCCCAGCATTTT. Translation gives CSVSPNHYQSNQPQHF.